This T cell receptor (beta chain) was identified in a study of blood T cell repertoires in COVID-19. Across the study: From the United States, Italy and Spain came samples of acute and convalescent COVID-19.

The CDR3 totals 14 residues. Germline V CDR1 and CDR2: MNHNS, SASEGT. Trimming took 3 bases from V and 7 from J, leaving 13 bases between them. The authors' processing: Amplification from reference gene primers served as the basis for estimated nucleated cell counts. The method was immunoSEQ multiplex PCR; TCRdb's version includes in-frame clones alone and lacks a portion of them. The V and J calls and clone size come from that table; D and trimming were worked out from the DNA. In the table there are 100,000 to 150,000 clones, 75% to 85% of which are singletons. The TCR originated in a woman aged 50 to 60 with acute or convalescent COVID-19. The V gene is TRBV6-1, the J gene TRBJ2-1; a weak D match, TRBD2 (6 bases). The sequencing sample was made of peripheral blood. The CDR3 coding sequence is TGTGCCAGCAGTGATTTAACCGGGACTAATGAGCAGTTCTTC. Protein: CASSDLTGTNEQFF.